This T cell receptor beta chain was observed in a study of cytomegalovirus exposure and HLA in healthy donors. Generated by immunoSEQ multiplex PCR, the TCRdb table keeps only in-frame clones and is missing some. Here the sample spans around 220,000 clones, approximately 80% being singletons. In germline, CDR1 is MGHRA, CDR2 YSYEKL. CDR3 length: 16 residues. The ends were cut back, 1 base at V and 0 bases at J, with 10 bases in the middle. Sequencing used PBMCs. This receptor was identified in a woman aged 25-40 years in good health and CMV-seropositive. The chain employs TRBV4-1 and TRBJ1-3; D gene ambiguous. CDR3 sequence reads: CASSQAPNSSGNTIYF. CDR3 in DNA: TGCGCCAGCAGCCAAGCCCCGAACAGCTCTGGAAACACCATATATTTT.